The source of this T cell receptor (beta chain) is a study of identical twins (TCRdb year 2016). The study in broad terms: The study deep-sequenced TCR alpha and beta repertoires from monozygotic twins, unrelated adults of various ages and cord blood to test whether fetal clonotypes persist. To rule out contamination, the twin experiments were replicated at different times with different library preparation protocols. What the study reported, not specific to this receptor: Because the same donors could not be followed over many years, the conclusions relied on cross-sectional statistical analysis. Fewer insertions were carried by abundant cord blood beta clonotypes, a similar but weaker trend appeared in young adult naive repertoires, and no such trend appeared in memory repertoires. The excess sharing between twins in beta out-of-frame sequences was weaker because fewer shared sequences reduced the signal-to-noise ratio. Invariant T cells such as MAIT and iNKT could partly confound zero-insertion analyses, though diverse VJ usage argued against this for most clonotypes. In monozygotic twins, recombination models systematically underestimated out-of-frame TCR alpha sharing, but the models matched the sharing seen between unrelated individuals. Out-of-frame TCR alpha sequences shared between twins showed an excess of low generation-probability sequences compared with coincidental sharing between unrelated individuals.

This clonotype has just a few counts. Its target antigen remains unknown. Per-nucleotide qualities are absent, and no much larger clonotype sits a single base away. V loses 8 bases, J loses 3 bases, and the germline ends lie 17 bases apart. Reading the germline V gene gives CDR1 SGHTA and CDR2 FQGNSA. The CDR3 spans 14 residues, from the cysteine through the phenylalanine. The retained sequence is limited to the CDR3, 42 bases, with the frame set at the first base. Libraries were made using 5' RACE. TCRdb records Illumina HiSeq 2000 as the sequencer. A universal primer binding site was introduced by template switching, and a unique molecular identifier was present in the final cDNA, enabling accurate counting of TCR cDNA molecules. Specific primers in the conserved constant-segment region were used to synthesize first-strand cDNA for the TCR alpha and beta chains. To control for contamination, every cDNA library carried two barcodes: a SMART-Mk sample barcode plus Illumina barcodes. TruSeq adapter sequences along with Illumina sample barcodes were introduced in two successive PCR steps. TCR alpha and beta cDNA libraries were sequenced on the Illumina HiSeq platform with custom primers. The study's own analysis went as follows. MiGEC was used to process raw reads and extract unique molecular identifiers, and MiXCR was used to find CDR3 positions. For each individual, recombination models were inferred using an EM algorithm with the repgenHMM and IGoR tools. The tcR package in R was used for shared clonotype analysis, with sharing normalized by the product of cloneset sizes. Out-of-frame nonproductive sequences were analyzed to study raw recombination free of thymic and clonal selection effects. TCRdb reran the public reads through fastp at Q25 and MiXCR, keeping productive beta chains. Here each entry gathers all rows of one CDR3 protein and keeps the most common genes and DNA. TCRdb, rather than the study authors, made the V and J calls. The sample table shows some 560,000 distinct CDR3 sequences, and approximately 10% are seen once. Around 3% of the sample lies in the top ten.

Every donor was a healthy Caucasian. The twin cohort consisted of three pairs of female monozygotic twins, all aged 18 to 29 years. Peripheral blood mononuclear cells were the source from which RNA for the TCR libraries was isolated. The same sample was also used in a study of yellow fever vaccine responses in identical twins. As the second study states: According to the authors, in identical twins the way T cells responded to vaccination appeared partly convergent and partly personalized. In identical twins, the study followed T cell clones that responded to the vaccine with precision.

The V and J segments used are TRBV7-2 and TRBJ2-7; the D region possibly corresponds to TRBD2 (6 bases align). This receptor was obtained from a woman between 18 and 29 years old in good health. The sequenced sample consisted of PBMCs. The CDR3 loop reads CASHGRDDNYEQYF. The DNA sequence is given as TGTGCCAGCCATGGGCGGGACGACAACTACGAGCAGTACTTC.